This T cell receptor (beta chain) was recorded in a study of shared clonotypes between healthy human individuals. Overall study: Three men and a couple of women, aged 18 to 49, were donors. Study findings and constraints: At large depth, rarefaction still showed sorted-subset sequencing to be incomplete.

CD4+ cells were split into CD45RA+ naive and CD45RA-negative memory subsets. Using roughly 200 ng DNA, approximately 27,000 T cell genomes, the sorted-subset replicate PCRs were run. The protocol was immunoSEQ multiplex PCR, while the TCRdb copy is restricted to in-frame clones and leaves out a portion. Of about a million clones detected, 60% to 80% appear once; the ten largest clones hold approximately 1.5%. Note on this clone: What it recognizes is unknown.

The source of this sequence is a man in his late teens or twenties in good health. Specimen: memory CD4+ T cells sorted from blood. Noted subset: CD45RA-negative fraction.

As DNA, the CDR3 is TGTGCCTGGAGTGGGACATTTCAAGAGACCCAGTACTTC. Its protein product is CAWSGTFQETQYF. The gene calls are TRBV30 and TRBJ2-5; D is perhaps TRBD1 (5 bases). CDR3 length equals 13 residues. Deletions cut 1 base from V and 2 bases from J, with 8 bases between. Germline values: CDR1 GTSNPN, CDR2 SVGIG (reference sequence).